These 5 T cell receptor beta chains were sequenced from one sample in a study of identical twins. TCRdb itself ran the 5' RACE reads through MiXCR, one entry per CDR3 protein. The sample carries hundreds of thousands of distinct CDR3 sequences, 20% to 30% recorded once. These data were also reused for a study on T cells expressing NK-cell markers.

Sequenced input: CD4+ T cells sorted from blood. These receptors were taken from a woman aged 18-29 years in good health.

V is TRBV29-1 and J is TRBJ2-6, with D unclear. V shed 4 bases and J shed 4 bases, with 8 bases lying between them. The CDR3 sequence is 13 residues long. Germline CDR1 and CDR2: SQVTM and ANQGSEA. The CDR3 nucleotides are TGCAGCGTTGGACAACTCGGGGCCAACGTCCTGACTTTC. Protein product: CSVGQLGANVLTF.

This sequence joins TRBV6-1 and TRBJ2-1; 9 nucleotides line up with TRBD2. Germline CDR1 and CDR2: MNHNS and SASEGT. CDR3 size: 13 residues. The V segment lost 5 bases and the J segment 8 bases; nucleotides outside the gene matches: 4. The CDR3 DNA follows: TGTGCCAGCAGTCGAAGCGGGAGGTATGAGCAGTTCTTC. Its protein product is CASSRSGRYEQFF.

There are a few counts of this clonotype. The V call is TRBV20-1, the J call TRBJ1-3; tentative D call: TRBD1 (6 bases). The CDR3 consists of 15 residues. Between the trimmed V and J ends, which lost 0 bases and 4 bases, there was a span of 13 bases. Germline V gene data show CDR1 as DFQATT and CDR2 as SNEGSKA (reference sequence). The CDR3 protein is CSARDLQGYGNTIYF. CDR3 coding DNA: TGCAGTGCTAGAGATCTACAGGGTTACGGAAACACCATATATTTT.

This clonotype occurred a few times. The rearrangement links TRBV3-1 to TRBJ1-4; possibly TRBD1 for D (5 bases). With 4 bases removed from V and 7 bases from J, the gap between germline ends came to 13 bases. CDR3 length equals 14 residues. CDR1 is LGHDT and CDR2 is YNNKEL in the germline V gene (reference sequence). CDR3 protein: CASSPLGGGEKLFF. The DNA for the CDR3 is TGTGCCAGCAGCCCGCTGGGGGGTGGTGAAAAACTGTTTTTT.

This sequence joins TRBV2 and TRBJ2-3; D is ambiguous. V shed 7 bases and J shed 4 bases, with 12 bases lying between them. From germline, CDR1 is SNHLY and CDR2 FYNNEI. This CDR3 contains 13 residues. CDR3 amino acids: CASIPREADTQYF. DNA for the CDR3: TGTGCCAGCATACCCCGAGAAGCAGATACGCAGTATTTT.